This TCR beta chain was retrieved from a study of T cell changes during pregnancy in multiple sclerosis. Method: immunoSEQ multiplex PCR; TCRdb's copy keeps in-frame clones and lacks some. The data show 100,000 or so clones, roughly 93% seen once. CDR3 size: 14 residues. Per germline, CDR1 LGHNA and CDR2 YSLEER. The J segment lost 7 bases and the V segment lost 4 bases, leaving 6 bases of the junction unmatched. The receptor comes from a female donor with multiple sclerosis, enrolled in a pregnancy study. The specimen was peripheral blood, collected before pregnancy. The genes are TRBV4-3 and TRBJ2-2; 7 bases map to TRBD1. CDR3 amino acids: CASSLRGRVGELFF. Here the CDR3 DNA reads TGCGCCAGCAGCCTCAGGGGGAGAGTCGGGGAGCTGTTTTTT.